Listed below are T cell receptor beta chains from one sample, sequenced in a study. MiXCR, applied by TCRdb to the 5' RACE reads, yields one record per CDR3 protein. This sample yields 46,000 or so distinct CDR3 sequences, of which 20% to 25% are seen a single time; around 4.1% belongs to the top ten. Source material: Tregs sorted from a lymph node. These TCRs come from a female donor with breast cancer. The CDR3 runs from the conserved cysteine through the conserved F or W. A D gene is named only where the DNA matches it firmly. Size is omitted from some rows. Given values are once, few, many or a class for expanded clones.

v_call	clone_size	j_call	d_call	cdr3_nt	cdr3_aa
TRBV3-1	.	TRBJ2-1	.	TGTGCCAGCAGCCCTCAGGACAGTTACAATGAGCAGTTCTTC	CASSPQDSYNEQFF
TRBV30	few	TRBJ1-2	.	TGTGCCTGGAGTCTGGGGACCGACTATGGCTACACCTTC	CAWSLGTDYGYTF
TRBV7-6	many	TRBJ2-1	.	TGTGCCAGCAGCTTTGGGGGAGCTGCCTACAATGAGCAGTTCTTC	CASSFGGAAYNEQFF
TRBV13	.	TRBJ2-3	TRBD2	TGTGCCAGCAGCTCCCTTACTAGCGGGAGGGCGACAGATACGCAGTATTTT	CASSSLTSGRATDTQYF
TRBV29-1	.	TRBJ2-2	.	TGCAGCGTTGACGCGGGATCGAACACCGGGGAGCTGTTTTTT	CSVDAGSNTGELFF
TRBV20-1	few	TRBJ2-4	TRBD2	TGCAGTGCCACAATTTACAAGAGCGGGGGAGCCAAAAACATTCAGTACTTC	CSATIYKSGGAKNIQYF
TRBV27	few	TRBJ2-1	.	TGTGCCAGCCGTACGACGTCGAATGAGCAGTTCTTC	CASRTTSNEQFF
TRBV12-3/TRBV12-4	many	TRBJ2-1	.	TGTGCCAGCAGTTTTAACGGTCTCTCCTACAATGAGCAGTTCTTC	CASSFNGLSYNEQFF
TRBV6-5	many	TRBJ1-5	TRBD1	TGTGCCAGCAGGCCTCTTACAGGGGGAGAAGGGTATCAGCCCCAGCATTTT	CASRPLTGGEGYQPQHF
TRBV5-1	.	TRBJ2-7	TRBD2	TGCGCCAGCAGCTTCGGACTAGATCAAGGGTACGAGCAGTACTTC	CASSFGLDQGYEQYF
TRBV18	.	TRBJ1-1	.	TGTGCCAGCTCAGGGAAGGGAGGAATGAACACTGAAGCTTTCTTT	CASSGKGGMNTEAFF
TRBV3-1	few	TRBJ2-3	TRBD1	TGTGCCAGCAGCCAAGTACAGGGGGGCACAGATACGCAGTATTTT	CASSQVQGGTDTQYF
TRBV5-6	.	TRBJ2-5	.	TGTGCCAGCAGCTTGGCGGGGGTGGCGACGGTGGCCCAAGAGACCCAGTACTTC	CASSLAGVATVAQETQYF
TRBV20-1	.	TRBJ2-1	TRBD2	TGCAGCAAAGGACTAGCGGGGTACAATGAGCAGTTCTTC	CSKGLAGYNEQFF
TRBV12-3/TRBV12-4	many	TRBJ2-1	.	TGTGCCAGCAGTTACCCAAACTACAGGGACTATCAGTTCTTC	CASSYPNYRDYQFF
TRBV12-3/TRBV12-4	many	TRBJ2-3	.	TGTGCCAGCAGTTTAGCGCAAGGTGGCACAGATACGCAGTATTTT	CASSLAQGGTDTQYF
TRBV9	.	TRBJ2-3	.	TGTGCCAGCAGCGTCGGCAGATTAGATACGCAGTATTTT	CASSVGRLDTQYF
TRBV20-1	many	TRBJ1-2	TRBD1	TGCAGTGCCACAAGTAGGGACAGGGCAGATGGCTACACCTTC	CSATSRDRADGYTF
TRBV7-2	.	TRBJ2-1	.	TGTGCCGGCATTCGGGCTAGTCATAGCCTCAATGAGCAGTTCTTC	CAGIRASHSLNEQFF
TRBV12-3/TRBV12-4	.	TRBJ2-1	TRBD2	TGTGCCAGCAGCAGTTGGCGGGAGGGAAGGGACAATGAGCAGTTCTTC	CASSSWREGRDNEQFF
TRBV4-3	many	TRBJ2-1	TRBD2	TGCGCCAGCAGCAGAGGACTAGCGGCTTCCTACAATGAGCAGTTCTTC	CASSRGLAASYNEQFF
TRBV6-1	many	TRBJ1-2	.	TGTGCCAGCAGTGAAGAGGGGTCAGTTTACTATGGCTACACCTTC	CASSEEGSVYYGYTF
TRBV5-6	.	TRBJ2-5	TRBD2	TGTGCCAGCAGCTTGGAGGACGGGAGGGCCCTCGGAGTGACCCAGTACTTC	CASSLEDGRALGVTQYF
TRBV4-2	.	TRBJ2-3	TRBD2	TGTGCCAGCAGCCGGACTAGCGGGGGGGCGGTCAGCACAGATACGCAGTATTTT	CASSRTSGGAVSTDTQYF
TRBV20-1	.	TRBJ2-7	.	TGCAGTGCCAGCTGGGGGAACTACGAGCAGTACTTC	CSASWGNYEQYF
TRBV27	.	TRBJ1-2	.	TGTGCCAGCAGTTTATCGTCGGCGGGAGTTGGGGGCTACACCTTC	CASSLSSAGVGGYTF
TRBV7-8	.	TRBJ2-7	.	TGTGCCAGCAGCGATAGTACGATCCACGAGCAGTACTTC	CASSDSTIHEQYF